These 25 T cell receptor beta chains came from one sample sequenced in a study of blood T cells in healthy people across ages. Next came a second PCR, run for about 6 to 11 cycles, which used a sample-barcoded 5' primer along with a J-beta primer mix. TCRdb itself ran the 5' RACE reads through MiXCR, one entry per CDR3 protein. Among some 1.8 million distinct CDR3 sequences, about 39% were seen once, and the ten largest hold under 30%. Sequencing was carried out using blood. The receptors derive from a human donor in good health.

In this sample, this clonotype turned up a few times. This chain uses TRBV4-1 with TRBJ2-6, with a possible D match to TRBD1 (5 bases). Trimming removed 0 bases at V and 5 bases at J, with 17 bases between. CDR1 and CDR2 (germline): MGHRA, YSYEKL. The CDR3 contains 18 residues. In nucleotides, the CDR3 is TGCGCCAGCAGCCAAGAGACCAGGGCGGTGATCTGGGCCAACGTCCTGACTTTC. Residues: CASSQETRAVIWANVLTF.

This clonotype was seen at least ten times. The chain joins TRBV13 to TRBJ2-7; D remains ambiguous. V gave up 4 bases and J gave up 1 base, with 5 bases separating them. Germline V gene lookup returns CDR1 PRHDT and CDR2 FYEKMQ (reference sequence). The CDR3 loop spans 12 amino acids. The CDR3 sequence is CASSSRSYEQYF. DNA of the CDR3: TGTGCCAGCAGCTCCCGATCCTACGAGCAGTACTTC. The full variable domain, completed using reference TRBV13 and TRBJ2-7, is AAGVIQSPRHLIKEKRETATLKCYPIPRHDTVYWYQQGPGQDPQFLISFYEKMQSDKGSIPDRFSAQQFSDYHSELNMSSLELGDSALYFCASSSRSYEQYFGPGTRLTVT.

In this sample, this clonotype turned up a few times. The chain uses TRBV12-3 or TRBV12-4 and TRBJ1-2, with 7 bases identical to TRBD1. The CDR3 extends over 16 amino acids. J lost 8 bases, V lost 4 bases, and 16 bases had no gene match. The CDR3 sequence is CASSSYRQGGTAGYTF. The CDR3, as DNA: TGTGCCAGCAGTTCGTACCGACAGGGAGGCACTGCAGGCTACACCTTC.

This chain uses TRBV6-5 with TRBJ1-2, with D tentatively TRBD1 (5 bases). The CDR3 spans 13 residues. V was pared by 6 bases and J by 5 bases, with 13 bases between. Looked up from germline, CDR1 is MNHEY and CDR2 is SVGAGI. The chain's CDR3 is CASRPIQGYGYTF. CDR3 coding DNA: TGTGCCAGCAGACCAATTCAGGGATATGGCTACACCTTC.

The chain links TRBV4-3 to TRBJ2-7; 13 positions match TRBD2. The V gene end was trimmed by 3 bases and the J gene end by 4 bases; junction bases not matched to a gene: 6. This CDR3 is built from 16 residues. Germline V gene lookup returns CDR1 LGHNA and CDR2 YSLEER. In nucleotides, the CDR3 is TGCGCCAGCAGCCATGGACTAGCGGGGGCGCCTTACGAGCAGTACTTC. Translated, it gives CASSHGLAGAPYEQYF.

This sequence joins TRBV12-3 or TRBV12-4 and TRBJ2-4; TRBD1 aligns across 7 bases. The end of the DNA aligns better with TRBJ2-7, so the J call may be wrong. CDR3 length: 12 residues. The CDR3 nucleotides are TGTGCCAGCAGCTCAGGGGGAGTCGAGCAGTACTTC. Its protein product is CASSSGGVEQYF.

This chain connects TRBV30 to TRBJ2-1; TRBD2 matches at 11 bases. V lost 8 bases and J lost 8; bases outside the gene matches: 14. Germline loops: CDR1 GTSNPN, CDR2 SVGIG (reference sequence). CDR3 length: 15 residues. The DNA of the CDR3 is TGTGCCGGGTACCTATCTAGCGGGGGGCCCTATGAGCAGTTCTTC. It is translated as CAGYLSSGGPYEQFF.

The chain uses TRBV12-3 or TRBV12-4 and TRBJ1-2; tentative D call: TRBD1 (5 bases). V dropped 5 bases and J dropped 3 bases, with 10 bases sitting between them. The CDR3 length is 13 residues. CDR3 sequence: CASSPSGHYGYTF. Written as DNA, the CDR3 is TGTGCCAGCAGTCCGTCGGGGCACTATGGCTACACCTTC.

This clonotype occurred a few times. The genes are TRBV10-3 and TRBJ2-1; D call uncertain. The CDR3 contains 14 residues. The germline V gene has CDR1 ENHRY and CDR2 SYGVKD. V was shortened by 8 bases and J by 8 bases, with 19 bases between the two germline ends. The CDR3 nucleotides are TGTGCCATCTTGGACGCAAAAAGGAGCGATGAGCAGTTCTTC. As protein: CAILDAKRSDEQFF.

This clonotype was seen a handful of times. The chain recombines TRBV7-2 with TRBJ2-7; 9 bases are a match to TRBD2. Trimming cost V 3 bases and J 8 bases; bases outside gene matches: 8. This CDR3 has 14 amino acids. Looked up from germline, CDR1 is SGHTA and CDR2 is FQGNSA. The DNA for the CDR3 is TGTGCCAGCAGCTTGGGACTAGCAGGTTCCCAGCAGTACTTC. This encodes CASSLGLAGSQQYF.

The chain carries TRBV12-3 or TRBV12-4 and TRBJ2-7; 9 bases fit TRBD1. CDR3 length equals 14 residues. Trimming at V came to 6 bases and at J to 5 bases, leaving 8 bases not matched to a gene. CDR3 loop: CASSFRDRVDEQYF. CDR3 coding DNA: TGTGCCAGCAGCTTCCGGGACAGGGTCGACGAGCAGTACTTC.

The chain combines TRBV20-1 with TRBJ2-7, with 10 nucleotides matching TRBD2. Germline CDR1 and CDR2: DFQATT and SNEGSKA (reference sequence). The CDR3 is 14 amino acids. V was clipped by 3 bases and J by 6 bases; unmatched bases: 8. CDR3 nucleotide sequence: TGCAGTGCTAGTGGGCTAGCGGGGGCACTCGAGCAGTACTTC. This gives the protein CSASGLAGALEQYF.

For the CDR3, the DNA is TGCGCCAGCAGCTCCCAACCTCCGGGACATAGTAGGAATGAGCAGTACTTC. It yields the protein CASSSQPPGHSRNEQYF. The J gene is TRBJ2-7, the V gene TRBV5-1; D might be TRBD1 (6 bases). The CDR3 is 17 amino acids. Germline lookup yields CDR1 SGHRS and CDR2 YFSETQ. The V gene lost 3 bases and the J gene lost 7 bases, with 26 bases spanning the gap.

The sample holds a few counts of this clonotype. The V and J genes are TRBV4-3 and TRBJ2-2, with 9 bases that match TRBD1. The CDR3 has 15 amino acids. Germline CDR1 reads LGHNA; CDR2 reads YSLEER. V lost 3 bases, J lost 5 bases, and 4 bases stayed unmatched. In DNA form, the CDR3 reads TGCGCCAGCAGCCACAGACAGGGGGAAACCGGGGAGCTGTTTTTT. This gives the protein CASSHRQGETGELFF.

This clonotype was found once. The V call is TRBV5-5, the J call TRBJ2-1; 7 bases match TRBD1. CDR1 is SGHKS and CDR2 is YYEKEE in the germline V gene (reference sequence). The CDR3 totals 17 residues. V trimming: 0 bases; J trimming: 3 bases; junction bases outside the gene matches: 9. The CDR3 sequence: CASSLGQGPSIYNEQFF. CDR3 DNA: TGTGCCAGCAGCTTGGGACAGGGCCCCTCGATCTACAATGAGCAGTTCTTC.

The sample holds a few counts of this clonotype. The gene calls are TRBV27 and TRBJ2-1, with D tentatively TRBD2 (6 bases). The CDR3 has 16 residues. V lost 0 bases and J 2 bases, leaving 11 bases between the germline ends. Germline V gene sequence: CDR1 MNHEY, CDR2 SMNVEV (reference sequence). The CDR3 DNA follows: TGTGCCAGCAGTTTATCGGAGGGATGGGCCTACAATGAGCAGTTCTTC. Protein sequence: CASSLSEGWAYNEQFF.

This clonotype occurred a few times. The V call is TRBV20-1, the J call TRBJ1-1; 7 bases are shared with TRBD1. Germline loops: CDR1 DFQATT, CDR2 SNEGSKA (reference sequence). Trimming cost V 6 bases and J 3 bases; bases outside gene matches: 7. The CDR3 consists of 13 residues. The chain's CDR3 is CSASPDRDTEAFF. The CDR3 nucleotides are TGCAGTGCCAGTCCTGACAGGGACACTGAAGCTTTCTTT.

The rearrangement uses TRBV5-1 and TRBJ2-5; D is unresolved. Germline V gives CDR1 SGHRS, CDR2 YFSETQ. The CDR3 is made up of 15 amino acids. Trimming pared 0 bases from V and 0 bases from J, leaving 9 bases between. The CDR3 loop is CASSLAFQDQETQYF. CDR3 DNA sequence: TGCGCCAGCAGCTTGGCTTTCCAGGACCAAGAGACCCAGTACTTC.

This clonotype was detected only once. The chain is built from TRBV20-1 and TRBJ1-2, with 8 positions matching TRBD1. This CDR3 has 14 amino acids. V lost 6 bases and J lost 3; bases outside the gene matches: 9. Germline loops: CDR1 DFQATT, CDR2 SNEGSKA (reference sequence). The CDR3 DNA reads as TGCAGTGCACGGACAGGGTTGCTCGACTATGGCTACACCTTC. It yields the protein CSARTGLLDYGYTF.

This clonotype occurred once. This chain connects TRBV7-7 to TRBJ2-5, with 11 bases matching TRBD2. After removal of 5 bases from V and 4 bases from J, the junction contained 6 bases not matched to a gene. This CDR3 has 15 amino acids. CDR1 and CDR2 from the germline V gene are SSHAT and FNYEAQ (reference sequence). The CDR3 DNA follows: TGTGCCAGCAGCACACTAGCGGGGGAAGGAGAGACCCAGTACTTC. Translation gives CASSTLAGEGETQYF.

This clonotype has just a few counts. The CDR3 coding sequence is TGTGCCAGCAGCCTTGGGGCCAGAGGCTACACCTTC. Protein sequence: CASSLGARGYTF. This chain uses TRBV28 with TRBJ1-2; a possible D gene is TRBD1 (5 bases). Trimming took off 6 bases at V and 8 bases at J, with 13 bases between the two ends. The CDR3 is made up of 12 amino acids. Germline CDR1 and CDR2: MDHEN and SYDVKM.

The chain is built from TRBV7-3 and TRBJ2-3; possibly TRBD2 for D (5 bases). Germline CDR1 is SGHTA and CDR2 is FQGTGA. V was clipped by 5 bases and J by 0 bases, with 15 bases between them. The CDR3 totals 16 residues. The CDR3 DNA reads TGTGCCAGCAGCCTCGGCGCGGGTCAGAGCACAGATACGCAGTATTTT. Its translation is CASSLGAGQSTDTQYF.

The V call is TRBV29-1, the J call TRBJ1-2; D perhaps matches TRBD1 (5 bases). CDR1 is SQVTM and CDR2 is ANQGSEA in the germline V gene. The CDR3 loop spans 10 amino acids. V gave up 7 bases and J gave up 3 bases, with 6 bases separating them. The CDR3 DNA reads TGCAGCGGGGACGACTATGGCTACACCTTC. This encodes CSGDDYGYTF.

This clonotype came up a few times. The genes are TRBV6-5 and TRBJ2-1; D is unresolved. Germline assignment: CDR1 MNHEY and CDR2 SVGAGI. The V end was cut by 4 bases, the J end by 7 bases, with 5 bases between. CDR3 size: 11 residues. The CDR3 here is CASSWVNEQFF. CDR3 coding DNA: TGTGCCAGCAGTTGGGTAAATGAGCAGTTCTTC.

The V call is TRBV4-3, the J call TRBJ2-3; unclear D gene. V gave up 1 base and J gave up 4 bases, with 12 bases separating them. The CDR3 has 15 residues. Germline V lookup: CDR1 LGHNA, CDR2 YSLEER. The DNA for the CDR3 is TGCGCCAGCAGCCAAGTAGTTGGGCTCTCAGATACGCAGTATTTT. Translating gives CASSQVVGLSDTQYF.